This T cell receptor beta chain was retrieved from a study of blood T cell repertoires in COVID-19. Study overall: Samples came from the United States, Italy and Spain, spanning acute and convalescent COVID-19.

In the source study's methods: For nucleated cells, counts were estimated from reference gene primer amplification. Repertoires were generated with immunoSEQ multiplex PCR, while TCRdb's copy carries only in-frame clones and drops some. For V, J and clone size, that table is used; D and trimming come from the DNA. The profile covers more than 70,000 clones, with roughly 83% appearing a single time and approximately 22% taken by the ten largest. Material for sequencing was peripheral blood. The clonotype was recovered from a human donor in a cohort sampled during active COVID-19.

This CDR3 is CASSPIDGTTTGELFF. CDR3 sequence (DNA): TGTGCCAGCAGCCCGATAGACGGGACTACTACCGGGGAGCTGTTTTTT. The chain combines TRBV7-9 with TRBJ2-2; 7 bases agree with TRBD2. V was pared by 5 bases and J by 5 bases, with 11 bases of the junction left unmatched. CDR1 is SEHNR, CDR2 FQNEAQ, per germline (reference sequence). This CDR3 spans 16 amino acids.